The present T cell receptor beta chain was sequenced within a study of human T cells and chemical hapten exposure (dated by TCRdb to 2020 to 2022). For the wider study: For sensitization, 2% DPC in acetone was applied to a roughly 2 cm by roughly 2 cm area of upper inner arm skin. Blood samples were taken from patients before sensitization (week 0) and at 2, 6 and about 24 weeks after DPC sensitization. Patch testing on the upper back used Finn chambers containing 0.01% DPC, with scoring done after 6 days according to International Contact Dermatitis Research Group standards. Alopecia areata with under or over 50% scalp involvement, alopecia totalis and alopecia universalis were represented in the patient cohort, which was mostly female. Under 30 alopecia patients gave blood for TCR sequencing at one to four time points (pre-sensitization, 2, 6 and 24 weeks). In alopecia patients, the study followed how the peripheral blood TCR repertoire changed in vivo over primary and secondary sensitization to diphenylcyclopropenone (DPC), a hapten. Libraries were pooled for sequencing, and per-sample TCR yields varied mainly because of small differences in library volumes within the pool. Patients additionally received weekly therapeutic DPC doses to the scalp throughout the approximately 25-week study period.

The method was RACE. Sequencing was carried out with a NextSeq 500. Library preparation attached unique molecular identifiers to individual cDNA molecules for quantitative, reproducible TCR counting. Each blood RNA sample was used to sequence both TCR alpha and TCR beta chains. In the source study's methods: A median of approximately 96,000 TCRs per sample was observed, with a range of about 20,000 to 690,600. The Decombinator software suite was used to annotate V, J and CDR3 in the TCR reads. For the PS versus PT1 abundance plots, all samples were subsampled to the same number of TCRs (28,000). Expanded TCRs were defined as absent before sensitization and observed at least eight times at the 2-week time point. TCRdb reprocessed the public reads (quality trimming at Q25 with fastp, clone calling with MiXCR) and kept in-frame beta chains. Duplicate CDR3 protein sequences are folded into a single record with the most common DNA and genes. The V and J calls shown here were made by TCRdb, not taken from the authors' results. The sample table shows 110,000 or so distinct CDR3 sequences, and 9.2% are seen once. The ten largest account for over 3% of the sample.

Results the study describes overall, beyond this receptor: The number of PT1 expanded TCRs positively correlated with patch test score, significant at thresholds 8, 16 and 32 but not 4. Compared with pre-sensitization or healthy control sets, expanded TCRs formed significantly more large CDR3 similarity clusters, which is consistent with antigen-driven responses. Repeated subsampling changed both the strength of the expansion versus patch-test correlation and the threshold at which the correlation became significant. No change with DPC sensitization was found in the number of TCRs above 1 in 1000 frequency, and no evidence of global repertoire structure alterations was found. Because every patient had alopecia, a presumed autoimmune disease, the patients' immune response might differ from that of healthy individuals.

This clonotype was seen repeatedly, ten times or more. Its antigen remains undetermined. One base away there is no much larger clone; base qualities are not given. The sample's time point label, in plain terms: patch test 2, 6 weeks after DPC sensitization. The treatment or condition label corresponds to: therapeutic diphenylcyclopropenone sensitization with weekly scalp DPC. Blood at each patch-test visit was drawn before the patch test was applied. Patients were considered eligible if aged 18 to 70, diagnosed with alopecia and deemed suitable for DPC therapy, and patients were excluded if pregnant. Total RNA was extracted from unfractionated whole blood collected in Tempus Blood RNA tubes. Source: whole blood, taken in connection with sensitization to the hapten diphenylcyclopropenone (DPC). The sequence was collected from a woman in her 40s with alopecia areata. Some clones in this sample may be carry-over from other donors' samples.

The DNA reads as follows: TGTGCCACCAGCAGAGAATTCAGGGACAGCTACGAGCAGTACTTC. Its product reads: CATSREFRDSYEQYF. The V gene is TRBV15 and the J gene is TRBJ2-7; the central 7 bases match TRBD1. From its cysteine to its phenylalanine, the CDR3 spans 15 amino acids. The CDR3 DNA has 45 bases and is translated from base 1. V is trimmed back by 0 bases and J by 3 bases, and the junction contains 5 bases that no gene match accounts for. Sequences LNHNV (CDR1) and YYDKDF (CDR2) are obtained from the germline V gene (reference sequence).